This T cell receptor beta chain was retrieved from a study of blood T cell repertoires in COVID-19. Across the whole study: Sites across the United States, Italy and Spain contributed samples from acute and convalescent COVID-19. Sources were T cells, B-cell-depleted T cells, or PBMCs; the material itself was cDNA or gDNA.

The V gene's germline CDR1 is SGDLS and CDR2 YYNGEE. The CDR3 extends over 18 amino acids. Trimming cost V 0 bases and J 2 bases; bases outside gene matches: 6. Original processing methods: Nucleated cell counts were estimated from reference gene primer amplification. TCRdb's table, derived via immunoSEQ multiplex PCR, lists solely in-frame clones and lacks some. That table supplies the V and J calls and clone size; D and trimming were determined from the DNA. The sample lists around 50,000 clones; roughly 84% were seen once. Sequences were obtained from peripheral blood. V is TRBV9 and J is TRBJ2-1, with 12 bases aligning to TRBD2. The sequence was obtained from a man in his forties or fifties with active COVID-19. The CDR3 reads CASSVVPSGRGTYNEQFF. CDR3 nucleotide sequence: TGTGCCAGCAGCGTAGTCCCTAGCGGGAGGGGAACCTACAATGAGCAGTTCTTC.